What follows describes a single T cell receptor beta chain. The data originate from a study of blood T cell repertoires in COVID-19. Study-wide context: Sample material is recorded as cDNA or gDNA derived from T cells, B-cell-depleted T cells, or PBMCs.

In the original analysis: The authors estimated nucleated cell counts from reference gene primer amplification. Sequencing was performed with immunoSEQ multiplex PCR; in TCRdb, only in-frame clones are kept and a portion is missing. That table gives V, J and clone size, and the DNA gave D and trimming. The data show 350,000 to 400,000 clones, approximately 89% seen once. Germline V lookup: CDR1 SGHTA, CDR2 FQGTGA. The CDR3 consists of 14 residues. Trimming cost V 5 bases and J 4 bases, with 11 bases left between them. Individuals drawn from some 25 US areas were about 18 to 89 years old. It was within 2 weeks before study entry that exposed participants met a COVID-19 case.

This receptor was identified in a woman aged 40-49 years who had been exposed to COVID-19. The sample was PBMCs or T cells enriched from blood (not recorded which). The chain joins TRBV7-3 to TRBJ2-2; D ambiguous. This chain's CDR3 is CASSHESTTGELFF. As DNA, the CDR3 is TGTGCCAGCAGCCACGAGAGTACCACCGGGGAGCTGTTTTTT.